This T cell receptor (beta chain) was observed in a study of T cells in Graves' hyperthyroidism and ophthalmopathy. General observations from the study: Onset of ophthalmopathy came a median roughly 6 months after the model predicted it. Ophthalmopathy and stable hyperthyroidism were told apart by a 13 V-J model.

It was considered stable Graves' hyperthyroidism when ophthalmopathy did not progress within 18 months. RNA transcripts yielded amplified TCR beta CDR3 regions. A first-round RT-PCR of the TCR CDR3 used the HTBI primer set. In TCRdb, the multiplex PCR reads were re-called with MiXCR into one record per CDR3 protein. The table lists some 800,000 distinct CDR3 sequences, 38% of them singletons. As to this clonotype: Its antigen is unidentified.

The sequenced sample consisted of blood. The receptor's source is a man aged 18 to 30 with Graves' hyperthyroidism.

This CDR3 is CASSSEGLADEPQYF. CDR3 sequence (DNA): TGTGCCAGCAGCTCGGAGGGACTAGCGGACGAGCCCCAGTACTTC. V usage is TRBV9 and J usage is TRBJ2-5, with TRBD2 identical over 11 bases. The V segment lost 4 bases and the J segment 9 bases; nucleotides outside the gene matches: 11. CDR1 is SGDLS and CDR2 is YYNGEE in the germline V gene. There are 15 residues in the CDR3.